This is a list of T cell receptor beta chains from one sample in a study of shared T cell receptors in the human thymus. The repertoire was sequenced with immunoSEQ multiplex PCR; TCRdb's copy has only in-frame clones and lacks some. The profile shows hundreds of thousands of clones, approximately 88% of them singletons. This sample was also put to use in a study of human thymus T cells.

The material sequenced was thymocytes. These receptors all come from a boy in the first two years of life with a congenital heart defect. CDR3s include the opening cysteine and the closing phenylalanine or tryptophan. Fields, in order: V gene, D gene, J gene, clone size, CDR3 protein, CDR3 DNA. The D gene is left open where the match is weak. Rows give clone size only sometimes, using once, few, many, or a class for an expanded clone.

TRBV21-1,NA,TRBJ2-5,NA,CASSNPWDGRAEETQYF,TGTGCCAGCAGCAACCCCTGGGACGGGAGGGCCGAGGAGACCCAGTACTTC
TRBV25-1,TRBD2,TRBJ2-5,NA,CASTDDRRLAGQETQYF,TGTGCCAGCACCGACGACAGGAGGCTAGCGGGCCAAGAGACCCAGTACTTC
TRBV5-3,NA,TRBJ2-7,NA,CARSLAYGGSRTPYEQYF,TGTGCCAGAAGCTTGGCCTACGGAGGTAGCAGGACCCCTTACGAGCAGTACTTC
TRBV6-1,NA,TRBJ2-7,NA,CASSEGVPPPREQYF,TGTGCCAGCAGTGAAGGAGTTCCCCCACCCCGGGAGCAGTACTTC
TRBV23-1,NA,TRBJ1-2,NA,CASSQIYPTAGSSYGYTF,TGCGCCAGCAGTCAAATCTACCCCACCGCAGGGTCTAGCTATGGCTACACCTTC
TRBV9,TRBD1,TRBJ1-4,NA,CASSVAPGQGGEKLFF,TGTGCCAGCAGCGTAGCTCCGGGACAGGGTGGCGAAAAACTGTTTTTT
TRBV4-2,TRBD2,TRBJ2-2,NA,CASSPGLAKGGLNTGELFF,TGTGCCAGCAGCCCGGGACTAGCGAAAGGAGGGCTGAACACCGGGGAGCTGTTTTTT
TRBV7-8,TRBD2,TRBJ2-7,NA,CASSPPGLAGSYEQYF,TGTGCCAGCAGCCCGCCGGGACTAGCCGGATCCTACGAGCAGTACTTC
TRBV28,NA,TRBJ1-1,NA,CASSSGTEAFF,TGTGCCAGCAGTTCGGGCACTGAAGCTTTCTTT
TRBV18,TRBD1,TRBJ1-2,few,CASSPPVVRDRGGGYTF,TGTGCCAGCTCACCACCAGTCGTCCGGGACAGGGGAGGCGGCTACACCTTC
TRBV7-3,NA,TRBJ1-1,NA,CASSLSRSHEAFF,TGTGCCAGCAGCTTATCCAGATCGCATGAAGCTTTCTTT
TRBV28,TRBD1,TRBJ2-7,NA,CASTPDRGLCEQYF,TGTGCCAGCACCCCAGACAGGGGGCTCTGTGAGCAGTACTTC
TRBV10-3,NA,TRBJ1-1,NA,CAISESTRTYAEAFF,TGTGCCATCAGTGAGTCGACAAGGACTTACGCTGAAGCTTTCTTT
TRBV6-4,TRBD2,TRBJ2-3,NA,CASSDSASGDPTDTQYF,TGTGCCAGCAGTGACTCGGCTAGCGGGGACCCCACAGATACGCAGTATTTT
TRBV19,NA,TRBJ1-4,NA,CALQEKLFF,TGTGCTCTCCAGGAAAAACTGTTTTTT
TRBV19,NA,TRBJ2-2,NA,CASSIDRRARNTGELFF,TGTGCCAGTAGTATAGATCGGAGGGCTAGGAACACCGGGGAGCTGTTTTTT
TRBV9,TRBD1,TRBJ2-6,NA,CASSVTRGTILSGANVLTF,TGTGCCAGCAGCGTCACCAGGGGGACCATATTATCTGGGGCCAACGTCCTGACTTTC
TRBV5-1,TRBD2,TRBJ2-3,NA,CASSSGLAERGDTQYF,TGCGCCAGCAGCTCCGGACTAGCGGAGAGGGGAGATACGCAGTATTTT
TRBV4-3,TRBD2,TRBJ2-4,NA,CASSQDCVAGLAKNIQYF,TGCGCCAGCAGCCAAGATTGCGTAGCGGGTCTAGCCAAAAACATTCAGTACTTC
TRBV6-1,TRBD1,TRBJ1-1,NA,CASSSDRGFSAEAFF,TGTGCCAGCAGTTCAGACAGGGGATTTAGCGCTGAAGCTTTCTTT
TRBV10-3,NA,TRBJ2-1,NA,CAISGGGPGPNLGEQFF,TGTGCCATCAGTGGGGGAGGACCGGGACCGAACCTGGGGGAGCAGTTCTTC
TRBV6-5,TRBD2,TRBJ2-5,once,CASSPGTSGRKTQYF,TGTGCCAGCAGTCCGGGGACTAGCGGGAGGAAGACCCAGTACTTC
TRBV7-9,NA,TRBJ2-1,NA,CASSLRGGPYNEQFF,TGTGCCAGCAGCTTAAGGGGGGGCCCCTACAATGAGCAGTTCTTC
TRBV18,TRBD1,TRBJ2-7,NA,CASSPRRTGEYEQYF,TGTGCCAGCTCACCACGACGGACAGGGGAGTACGAGCAGTACTTC
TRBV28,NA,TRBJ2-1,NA,CASSLEESYNEQFF,TGTGCCAGCAGTTTAGAGGAGAGTTACAATGAGCAGTTCTTC
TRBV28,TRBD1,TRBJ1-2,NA,CASSRTGGGYTF,TGTGCCAGCAGCCGGACAGGGGGAGGCTACACCTTC
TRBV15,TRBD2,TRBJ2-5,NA,CATSGLAGGRETQYF,TGTGCCACCAGCGGACTAGCGGGAGGTCGGGAGACCCAGTACTTC
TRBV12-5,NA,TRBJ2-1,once,CASGLGMGRGKGTEQFF,TGTGCTAGTGGTTTGGGGATGGGCCGCGGGAAGGGAACTGAGCAGTTCTTC
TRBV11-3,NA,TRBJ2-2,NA,CASARSGTGELFF,TGTGCCAGCGCTAGGTCGGGCACCGGGGAGCTGTTTTTT
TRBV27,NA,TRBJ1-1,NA,CASSLSAPGETEAFF,TGTGCCAGCAGTTTATCGGCCCCCGGGGAAACTGAAGCTTTCTTT
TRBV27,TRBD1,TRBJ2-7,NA,CASSRQGAEQYF,TGTGCCAGCAGTCGACAGGGGGCCGAGCAGTACTTC
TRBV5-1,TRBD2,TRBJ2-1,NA,CASSFSSGKNNEQFF,TGCGCCAGCAGCTTTTCTAGCGGGAAGAACAATGAGCAGTTCTTC
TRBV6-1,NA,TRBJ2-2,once,CASSEAFRVSGELFF,TGTGCCAGCAGTGAAGCGTTTCGGGTGAGCGGGGAGCTGTTTTTT
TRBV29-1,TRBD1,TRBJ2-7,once,CSVRGPLSYEQYF,TGCAGCGTCAGGGGGCCCCTCTCCTACGAGCAGTACTTC
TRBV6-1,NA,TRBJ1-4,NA,CASSESHKGGDEKLFF,TGTGCCAGCAGTGAGTCACATAAGGGGGGGGACGAAAAACTGTTTTTT
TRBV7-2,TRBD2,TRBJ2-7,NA,CASSLAREGYEQYF,TGTGCCAGCAGCTTAGCACGGGAGGGCTACGAGCAGTACTTC
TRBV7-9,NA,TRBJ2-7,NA,CASSLIGGSHEQYF,TGTGCCAGCAGCTTAATCGGCGGTAGCCACGAGCAGTACTTC
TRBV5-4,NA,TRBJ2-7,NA,CASSGPVGRSPPYEQYF,TGTGCCAGCAGCGGTCCGGTGGGGCGTTCCCCCCCCTACGAGCAGTACTTC